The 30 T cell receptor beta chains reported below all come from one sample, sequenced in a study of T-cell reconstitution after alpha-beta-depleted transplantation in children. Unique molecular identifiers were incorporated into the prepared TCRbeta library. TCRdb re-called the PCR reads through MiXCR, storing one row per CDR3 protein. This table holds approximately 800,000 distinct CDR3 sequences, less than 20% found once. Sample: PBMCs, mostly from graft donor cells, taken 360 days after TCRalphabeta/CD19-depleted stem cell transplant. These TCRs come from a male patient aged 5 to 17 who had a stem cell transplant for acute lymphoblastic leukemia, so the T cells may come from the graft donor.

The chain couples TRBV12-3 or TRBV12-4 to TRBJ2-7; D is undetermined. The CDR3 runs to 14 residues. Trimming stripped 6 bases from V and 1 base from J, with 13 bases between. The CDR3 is CASSPHPTSYEQYF. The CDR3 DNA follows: TGTGCCAGCAGCCCTCACCCAACTTCCTACGAGCAGTACTTC.

Here the CDR3 reads CAISSPGLAGWEQFF. CDR3 sequence (DNA): TGTGCCATCAGTTCTCCGGGACTAGCGGGATGGGAGCAGTTCTTC. The rearrangement links TRBV10-3 to TRBJ2-1, with 13 bases identical to TRBD2. V shed 5 bases, J shed 10 bases, and the junction held 8 bases outside the gene matches. The CDR3 is made up of 15 amino acids. Germline assignment: CDR1 ENHRY and CDR2 SYGVKD.

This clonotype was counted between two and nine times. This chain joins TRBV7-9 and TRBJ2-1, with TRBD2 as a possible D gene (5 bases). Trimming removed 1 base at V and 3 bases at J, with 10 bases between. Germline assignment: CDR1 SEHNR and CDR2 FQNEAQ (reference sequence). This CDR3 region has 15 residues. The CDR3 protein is CASSLVIGSYNEQFF. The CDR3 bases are TGTGCCAGCAGCTTAGTGATTGGGAGCTACAATGAGCAGTTCTTC.

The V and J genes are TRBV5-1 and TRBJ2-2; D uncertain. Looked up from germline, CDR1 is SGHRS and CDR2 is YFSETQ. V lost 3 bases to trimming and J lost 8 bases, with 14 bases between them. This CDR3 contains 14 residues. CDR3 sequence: CASSSGLLAGELFF. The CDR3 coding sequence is TGCGCCAGCAGCTCCGGGCTGCTCGCTGGGGAGCTGTTTTTT.

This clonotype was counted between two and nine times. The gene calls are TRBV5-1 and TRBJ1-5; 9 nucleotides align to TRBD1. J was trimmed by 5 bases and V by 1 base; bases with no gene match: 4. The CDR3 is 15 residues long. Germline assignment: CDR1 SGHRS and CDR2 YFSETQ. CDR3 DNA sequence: TGCGCCAGCAGCTTGCGCCGGGACAGGGATCAGCCCCAGCATTTT. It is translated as CASSLRRDRDQPQHF.

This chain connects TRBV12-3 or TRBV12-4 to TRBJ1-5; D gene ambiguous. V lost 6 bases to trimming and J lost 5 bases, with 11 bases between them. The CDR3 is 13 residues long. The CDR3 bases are TGTGCCAGCAGGAATCAGGAGGATCAGCCCCAGCATTTT. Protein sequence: CASRNQEDQPQHF.

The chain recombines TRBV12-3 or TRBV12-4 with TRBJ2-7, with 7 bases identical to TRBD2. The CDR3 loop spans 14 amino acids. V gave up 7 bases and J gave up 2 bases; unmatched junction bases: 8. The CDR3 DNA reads TGTGCCAGCACGAGAGGCGGGAGACCCTACGAGCAGTACTTC. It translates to CASTRGGRPYEQYF.

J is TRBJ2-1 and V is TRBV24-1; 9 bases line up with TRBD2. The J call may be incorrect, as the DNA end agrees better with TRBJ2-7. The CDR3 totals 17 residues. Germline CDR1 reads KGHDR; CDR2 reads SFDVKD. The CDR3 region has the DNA TGTGCCACCAGTGACACCTCGCGGGAGGGGTCCTACAATGAGCAGTACTTC. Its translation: CATSDTSREGSYNEQYF.

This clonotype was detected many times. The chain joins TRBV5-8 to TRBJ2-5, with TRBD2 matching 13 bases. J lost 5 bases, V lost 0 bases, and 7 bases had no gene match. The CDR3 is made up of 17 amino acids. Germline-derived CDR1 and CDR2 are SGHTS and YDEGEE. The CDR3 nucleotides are TGTGCCAGCAGCTTGGCTATAGGACTAGCGGGGGCGGAGACCCAGTACTTC. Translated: CASSLAIGLAGAETQYF.

The CDR3 nucleotides are TGCGCCAGCAGCCAATTCTCAGGTCGCGTAGCCAAAAACATTCAGTACTTC. Translating it yields CASSQFSGRVAKNIQYF. The V gene is TRBV4-1, the J gene TRBJ2-4; D is unresolved. This CDR3 comprises 17 residues. Per the germline V gene, CDR1 is MGHRA and CDR2 is YSYEKL. Trimming removed 2 bases from V and 0 bases from J, with 14 bases in between.

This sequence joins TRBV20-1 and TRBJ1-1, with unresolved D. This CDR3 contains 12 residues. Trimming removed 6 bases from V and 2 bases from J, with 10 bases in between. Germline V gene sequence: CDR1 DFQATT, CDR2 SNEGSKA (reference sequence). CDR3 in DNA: TGCAGTGCGATTGGGAGTAACACTGAAGCTTTCTTT. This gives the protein CSAIGSNTEAFF.

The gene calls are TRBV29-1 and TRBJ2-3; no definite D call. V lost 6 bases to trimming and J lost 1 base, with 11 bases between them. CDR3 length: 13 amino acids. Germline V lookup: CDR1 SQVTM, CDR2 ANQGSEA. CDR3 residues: CSVNPSRTDTQYF. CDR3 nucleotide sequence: TGCAGCGTCAACCCGTCCCGCACAGATACGCAGTATTTT.

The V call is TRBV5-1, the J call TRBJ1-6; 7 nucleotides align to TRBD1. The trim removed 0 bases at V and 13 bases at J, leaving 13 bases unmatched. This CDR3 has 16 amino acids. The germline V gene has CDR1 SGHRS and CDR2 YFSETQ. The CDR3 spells CASSLGDSPQLTPLHF. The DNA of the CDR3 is TGCGCCAGCAGCTTGGGGGACAGCCCGCAATTGACGCCCCTCCACTTT.

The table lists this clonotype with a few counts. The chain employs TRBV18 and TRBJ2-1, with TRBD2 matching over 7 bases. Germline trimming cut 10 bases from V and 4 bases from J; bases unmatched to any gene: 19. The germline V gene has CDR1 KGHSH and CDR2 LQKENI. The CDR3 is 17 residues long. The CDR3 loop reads CATPPGATTSPYNEQFF. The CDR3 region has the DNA TGTGCCACCCCTCCGGGCGCGACGACTAGCCCTTACAATGAGCAGTTCTTC.

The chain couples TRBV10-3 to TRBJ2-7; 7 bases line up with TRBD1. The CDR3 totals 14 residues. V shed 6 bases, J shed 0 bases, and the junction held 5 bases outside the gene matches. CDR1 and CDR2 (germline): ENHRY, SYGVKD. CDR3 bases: TGTGCCATCAGCTTCGGACAGGACTCCTACGAGCAGTACTTC. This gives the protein CAISFGQDSYEQYF.

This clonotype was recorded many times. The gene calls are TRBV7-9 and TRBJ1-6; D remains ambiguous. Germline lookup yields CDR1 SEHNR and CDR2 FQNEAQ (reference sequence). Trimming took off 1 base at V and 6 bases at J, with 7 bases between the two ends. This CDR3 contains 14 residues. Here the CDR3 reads CASSLVLVNSPLHF. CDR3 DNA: TGTGCCAGCAGCTTAGTGCTGGTTAATTCACCCCTCCACTTT.

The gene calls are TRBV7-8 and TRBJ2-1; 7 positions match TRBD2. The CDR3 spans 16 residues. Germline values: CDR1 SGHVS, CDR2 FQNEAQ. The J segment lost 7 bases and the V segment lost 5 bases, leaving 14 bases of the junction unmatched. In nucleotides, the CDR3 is TGTGCCAGCAGCCTGGGGGGGAATCCTCTAGCGAATGAGCAGTTCTTC. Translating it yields CASSLGGNPLANEQFF.

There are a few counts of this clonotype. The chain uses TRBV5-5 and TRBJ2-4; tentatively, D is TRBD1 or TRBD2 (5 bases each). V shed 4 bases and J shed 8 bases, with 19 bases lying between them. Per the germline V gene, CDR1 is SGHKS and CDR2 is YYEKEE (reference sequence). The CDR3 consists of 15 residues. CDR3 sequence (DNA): TGTGCCAGCAGCCCTGCGTCACAGGCCGGGGACATTCAGTACTTC. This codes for CASSPASQAGDIQYF. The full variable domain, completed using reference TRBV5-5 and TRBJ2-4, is DAGVTQSPTHLIKTRGQQVTLRCSPISGHKSVSWYQQVLGQGPQFIFQYYEKEERGRGNFPDRFSARQFPNYSSELNVNALLLGDSALYLCASSPASQAGDIQYFGAGTRLSVL.

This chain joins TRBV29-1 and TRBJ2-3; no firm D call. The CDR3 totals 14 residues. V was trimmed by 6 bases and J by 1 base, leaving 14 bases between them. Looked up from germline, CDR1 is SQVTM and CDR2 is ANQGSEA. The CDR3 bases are TGCAGCGTCCGACCCCTTCAGGGCACAGATACGCAGTATTTT. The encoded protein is CSVRPLQGTDTQYF.

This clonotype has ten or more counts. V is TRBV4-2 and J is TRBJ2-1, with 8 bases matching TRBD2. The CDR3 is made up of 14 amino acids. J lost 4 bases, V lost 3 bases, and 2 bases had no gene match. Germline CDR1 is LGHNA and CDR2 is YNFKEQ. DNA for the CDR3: TGTGCCAGCAGCCATAGCGGGATGTACAATGAGCAGTTCTTC. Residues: CASSHSGMYNEQFF.

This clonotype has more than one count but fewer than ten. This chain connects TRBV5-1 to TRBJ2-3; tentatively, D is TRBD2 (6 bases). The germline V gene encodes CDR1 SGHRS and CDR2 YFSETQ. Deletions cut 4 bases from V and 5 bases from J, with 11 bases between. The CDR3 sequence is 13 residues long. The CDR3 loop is CASSPWEEDTQYF. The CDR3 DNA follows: TGCGCCAGCAGCCCATGGGAGGAAGATACGCAGTATTTT.

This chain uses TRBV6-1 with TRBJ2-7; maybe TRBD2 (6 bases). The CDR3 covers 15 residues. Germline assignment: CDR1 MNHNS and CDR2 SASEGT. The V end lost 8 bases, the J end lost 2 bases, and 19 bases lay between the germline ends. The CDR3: CASLKSGSWTYEQYF. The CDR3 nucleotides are TGTGCCAGCCTCAAGTCCGGGAGTTGGACCTACGAGCAGTACTTC.

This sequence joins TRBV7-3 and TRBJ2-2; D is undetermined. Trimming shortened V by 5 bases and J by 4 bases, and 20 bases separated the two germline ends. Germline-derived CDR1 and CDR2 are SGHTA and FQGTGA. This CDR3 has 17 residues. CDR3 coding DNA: TGTGCCAGCAGCCAACGACTTCATTCGGGCCCCACCGGGGAGCTGTTTTTT. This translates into CASSQRLHSGPTGELFF.

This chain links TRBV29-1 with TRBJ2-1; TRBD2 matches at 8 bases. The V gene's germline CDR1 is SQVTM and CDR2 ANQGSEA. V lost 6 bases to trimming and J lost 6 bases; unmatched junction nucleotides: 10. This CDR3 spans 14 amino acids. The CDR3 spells CSVGLALKGNEQFF. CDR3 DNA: TGCAGCGTAGGACTAGCCCTTAAAGGCAATGAGCAGTTCTTC.

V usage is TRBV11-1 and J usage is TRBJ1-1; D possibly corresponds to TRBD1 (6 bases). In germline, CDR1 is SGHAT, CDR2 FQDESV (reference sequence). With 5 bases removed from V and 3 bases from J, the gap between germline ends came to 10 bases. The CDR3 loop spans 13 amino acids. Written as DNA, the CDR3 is TGTGCCAGCAGCCCCTACAGGGACACTGAAGCTTTCTTT. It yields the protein CASSPYRDTEAFF.

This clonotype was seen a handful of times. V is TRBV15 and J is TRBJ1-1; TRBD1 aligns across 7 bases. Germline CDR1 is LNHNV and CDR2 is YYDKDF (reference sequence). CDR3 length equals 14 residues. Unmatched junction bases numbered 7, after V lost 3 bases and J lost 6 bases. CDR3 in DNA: TGTGCCACCAGCAGTGGCGGGACAGCCCCTGAAGCTTTCTTT. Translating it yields CATSSGGTAPEAFF. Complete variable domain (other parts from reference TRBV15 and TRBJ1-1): DAMVIQNPRYQVTQFGKPVTLSCSQTLNHNVMYWYQQKSSQAPKLLFHYYDKDFNNEADTPDNFQSRRPNTSFCFLDIRSPGLGDTAMYLCATSSGGTAPEAFFGQGTRLTVV.

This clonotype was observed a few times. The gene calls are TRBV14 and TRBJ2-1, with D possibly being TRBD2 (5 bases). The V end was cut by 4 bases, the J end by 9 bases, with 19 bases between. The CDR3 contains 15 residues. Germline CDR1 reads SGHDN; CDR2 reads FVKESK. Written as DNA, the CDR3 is TGTGCCAGCAGCCTCGTATGGACTGAATGGAGTGAGCAGTTCTTC. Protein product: CASSLVWTEWSEQFF.

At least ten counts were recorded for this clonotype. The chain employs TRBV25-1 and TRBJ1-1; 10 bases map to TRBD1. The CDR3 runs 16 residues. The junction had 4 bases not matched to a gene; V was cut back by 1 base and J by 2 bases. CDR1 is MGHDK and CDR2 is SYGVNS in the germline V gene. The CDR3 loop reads CASSEWDRGFNTEAFF. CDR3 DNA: TGTGCCAGCAGTGAATGGGACAGGGGTTTCAACACTGAAGCTTTCTTT.

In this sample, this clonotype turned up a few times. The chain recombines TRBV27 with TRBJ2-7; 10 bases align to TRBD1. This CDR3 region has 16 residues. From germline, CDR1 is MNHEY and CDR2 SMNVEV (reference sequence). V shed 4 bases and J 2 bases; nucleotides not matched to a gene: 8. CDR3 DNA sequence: TGTGCCAGCAGTTCGCGGACAGGGGGAAAGACCTACGAGCAGTACTTC. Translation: CASSSRTGGKTYEQYF.

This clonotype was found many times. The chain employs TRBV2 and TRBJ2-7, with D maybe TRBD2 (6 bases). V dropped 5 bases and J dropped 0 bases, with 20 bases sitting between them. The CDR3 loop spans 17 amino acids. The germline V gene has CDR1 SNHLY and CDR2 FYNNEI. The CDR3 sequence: CASSTPVDGSISYEQYF. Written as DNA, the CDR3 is TGTGCCAGCAGTACTCCAGTTGACGGGAGCATCTCCTACGAGCAGTACTTC.